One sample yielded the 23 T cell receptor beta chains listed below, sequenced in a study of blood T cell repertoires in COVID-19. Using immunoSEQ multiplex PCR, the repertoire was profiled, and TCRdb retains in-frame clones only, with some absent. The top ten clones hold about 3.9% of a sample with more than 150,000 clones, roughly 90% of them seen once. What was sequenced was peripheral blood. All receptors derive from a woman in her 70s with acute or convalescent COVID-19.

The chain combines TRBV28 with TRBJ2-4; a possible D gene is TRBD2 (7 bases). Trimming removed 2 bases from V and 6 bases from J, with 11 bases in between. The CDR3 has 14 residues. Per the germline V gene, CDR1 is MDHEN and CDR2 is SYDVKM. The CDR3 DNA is TGTGCCAGCAGTTTAGGCGGGGGCTCAAACATTCAGTACTTC. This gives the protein CASSLGGGSNIQYF.

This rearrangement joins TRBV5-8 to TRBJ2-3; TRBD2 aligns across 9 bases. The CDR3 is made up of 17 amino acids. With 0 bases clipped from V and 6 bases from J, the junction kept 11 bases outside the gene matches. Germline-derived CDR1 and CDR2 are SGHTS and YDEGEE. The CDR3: CASSLVLDSGGTDTQYF. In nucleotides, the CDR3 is TGTGCCAGCAGCTTGGTATTGGATAGCGGGGGTACGGATACGCAGTATTTT.

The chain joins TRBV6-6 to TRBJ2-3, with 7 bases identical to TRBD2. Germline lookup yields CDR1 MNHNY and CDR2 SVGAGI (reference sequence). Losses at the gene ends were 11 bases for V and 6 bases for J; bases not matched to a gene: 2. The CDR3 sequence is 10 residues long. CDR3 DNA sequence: TGTGCCGGCGGGGGTGATACGCAGTATTTT. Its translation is CAGGGDTQYF.

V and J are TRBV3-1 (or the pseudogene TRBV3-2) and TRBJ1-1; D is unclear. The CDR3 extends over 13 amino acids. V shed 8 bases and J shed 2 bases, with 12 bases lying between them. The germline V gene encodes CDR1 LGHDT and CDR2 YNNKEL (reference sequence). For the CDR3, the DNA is TGTGCCAGCGGAAAACGGGATAACACTGAAGCTTTCTTT. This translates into CASGKRDNTEAFF.

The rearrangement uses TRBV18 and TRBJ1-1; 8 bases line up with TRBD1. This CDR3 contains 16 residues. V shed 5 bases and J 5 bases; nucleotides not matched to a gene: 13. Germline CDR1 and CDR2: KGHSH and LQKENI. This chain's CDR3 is CASSSRDRPGGTEAFF. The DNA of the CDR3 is TGTGCCAGCTCATCCCGGGACAGGCCTGGGGGGACTGAAGCTTTCTTT.

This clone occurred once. CDR3 protein: CASSPGLAGTYNEQFF. The CDR3 DNA reads TGTGCCAGCAGCCCCGGACTAGCTGGGACTTACAATGAGCAGTTCTTC. The chain is built from TRBV7-3 and TRBJ2-1, with 8 nucleotides matching TRBD2. The CDR3 consists of 16 residues. Germline V CDR1 and CDR2: SGHTA, FQGTGA. The J segment lost 4 bases and the V segment lost 5 bases, leaving 10 bases of the junction unmatched.

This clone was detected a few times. For the CDR3, the DNA is TGTGCCAGCAGCTTATTGTCCCCGGGACAGGGTTCGGGTGGCTACACCTTC. This translates into CASSLLSPGQGSGGYTF. The chain is built from TRBV11-2 and TRBJ1-2; 9 bases map to TRBD1. This CDR3 region has 17 residues. The germline CDR1 and CDR2 sequences are SGHAT and FQNNGV. V shed 2 bases and J 7 bases; nucleotides not matched to a gene: 14.

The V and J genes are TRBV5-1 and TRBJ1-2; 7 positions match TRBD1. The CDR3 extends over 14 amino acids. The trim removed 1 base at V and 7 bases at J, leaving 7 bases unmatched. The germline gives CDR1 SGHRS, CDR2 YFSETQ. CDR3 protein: CASSLIGGEVGYTF. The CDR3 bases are TGCGCCAGCAGCTTGATAGGGGGCGAAGTTGGCTACACCTTC.

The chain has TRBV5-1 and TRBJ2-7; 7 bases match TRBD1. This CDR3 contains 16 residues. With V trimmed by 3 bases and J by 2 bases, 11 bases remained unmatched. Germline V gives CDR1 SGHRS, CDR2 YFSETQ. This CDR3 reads CASSYGTVPGPYEQYF. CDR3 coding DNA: TGCGCCAGCAGCTACGGGACAGTCCCTGGGCCCTACGAGCAGTACTTC.

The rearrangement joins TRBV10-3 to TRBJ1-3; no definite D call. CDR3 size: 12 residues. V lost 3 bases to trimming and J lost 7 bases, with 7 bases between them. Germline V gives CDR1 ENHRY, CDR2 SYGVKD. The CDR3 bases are TGTGCCATCAGTGACAATCGGAACACCATATATTTT. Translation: CAISDNRNTIYF.

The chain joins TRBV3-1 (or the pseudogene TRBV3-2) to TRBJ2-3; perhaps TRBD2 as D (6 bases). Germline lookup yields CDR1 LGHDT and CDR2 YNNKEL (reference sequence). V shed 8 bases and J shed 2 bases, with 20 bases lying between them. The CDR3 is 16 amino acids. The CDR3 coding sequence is TGTGCCAGCTCCACTGCCGGGGGTACAAACACAGATACGCAGTATTTT. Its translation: CASSTAGGTNTDTQYF.

CDR3 region: CASSMQGARAFF. As DNA, the CDR3 is TGTGCCAGTAGTATGCAGGGGGCGAGGGCTTTCTTT. V gene TRBV19 combines with J gene TRBJ1-1, with TRBD1 matching 8 bases. The CDR3 runs to 12 residues. J was trimmed by 11 bases and V by 3 bases; bases with no gene match: 5. The V gene's germline CDR1 is LNHDA and CDR2 SQIVND (reference sequence).

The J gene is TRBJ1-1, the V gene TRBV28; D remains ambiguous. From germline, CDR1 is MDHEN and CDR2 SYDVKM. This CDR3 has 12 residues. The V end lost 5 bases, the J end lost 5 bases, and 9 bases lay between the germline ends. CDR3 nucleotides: TGTGCCAGCAGTCTTTTGAGGACTGAAGCTTTCTTT. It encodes CASSLLRTEAFF.

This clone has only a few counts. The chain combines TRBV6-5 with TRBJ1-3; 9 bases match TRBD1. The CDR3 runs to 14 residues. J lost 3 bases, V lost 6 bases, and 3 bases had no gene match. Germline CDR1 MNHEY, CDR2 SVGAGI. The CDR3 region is CASSRTGDGNTIYF. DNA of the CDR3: TGTGCCAGCAGCCGGACAGGGGATGGAAACACCATATATTTT.

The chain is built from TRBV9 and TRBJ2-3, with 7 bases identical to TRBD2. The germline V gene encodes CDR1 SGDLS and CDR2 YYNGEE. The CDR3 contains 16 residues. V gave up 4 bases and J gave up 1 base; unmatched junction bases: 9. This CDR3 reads CASSLEGRGGTDTQYF. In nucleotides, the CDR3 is TGTGCCAGCAGCCTCGAGGGGAGGGGCGGCACAGATACGCAGTATTTT.

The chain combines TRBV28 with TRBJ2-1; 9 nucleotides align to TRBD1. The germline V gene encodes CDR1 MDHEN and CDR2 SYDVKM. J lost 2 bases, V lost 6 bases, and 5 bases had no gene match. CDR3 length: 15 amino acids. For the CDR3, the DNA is TGTGCCAGCAGCCCAACAGGGGGCCCCTACAATGAGCAGTTCTTC. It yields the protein CASSPTGGPYNEQFF.

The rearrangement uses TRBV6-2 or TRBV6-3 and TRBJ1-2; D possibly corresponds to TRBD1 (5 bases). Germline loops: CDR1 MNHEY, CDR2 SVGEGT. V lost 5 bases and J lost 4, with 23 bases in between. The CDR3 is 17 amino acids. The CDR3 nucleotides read TGTGCCAGCAGTCCCCCCCGGGACCGCGCGGGGGGCTATGGCTACACCTTC. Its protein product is CASSPPRDRAGGYGYTF.

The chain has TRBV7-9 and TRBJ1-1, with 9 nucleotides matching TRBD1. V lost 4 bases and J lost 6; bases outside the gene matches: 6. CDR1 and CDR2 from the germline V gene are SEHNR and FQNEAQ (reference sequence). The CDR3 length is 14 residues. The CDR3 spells CASSSRDRVSEAFF. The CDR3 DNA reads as TGTGCCAGCAGCTCCCGGGACAGGGTTTCTGAAGCTTTCTTT.

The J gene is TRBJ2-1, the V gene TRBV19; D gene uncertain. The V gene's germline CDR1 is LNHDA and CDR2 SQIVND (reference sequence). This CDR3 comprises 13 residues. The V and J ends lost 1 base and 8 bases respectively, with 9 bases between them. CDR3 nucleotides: TGTGCCAGTAGTATAGCGGTTACCTATGAGCAGTTCTTC. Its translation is CASSIAVTYEQFF.

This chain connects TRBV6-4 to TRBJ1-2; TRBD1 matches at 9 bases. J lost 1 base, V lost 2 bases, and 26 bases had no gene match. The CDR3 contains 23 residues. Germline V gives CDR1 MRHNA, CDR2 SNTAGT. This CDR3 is CASSDTPPGQGDQSGGGNYGYTF. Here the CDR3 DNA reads TGTGCCAGCAGTGACACTCCCCCGGGACAGGGAGACCAATCGGGAGGGGGTAACTATGGCTACACCTTC.

Here the CDR3 reads CASSPRQGSHEQFF. CDR3 bases: TGTGCCAGCAGCCCTCGACAGGGTTCACATGAGCAGTTCTTC. The chain has TRBV11-3 and TRBJ2-1, with 7 bases aligning to TRBD1. The CDR3 consists of 14 residues. Losses at the gene ends were 5 bases for V and 8 bases for J; bases not matched to a gene: 9. Germline lookup yields CDR1 SGHNT and CDR2 YENEEA.

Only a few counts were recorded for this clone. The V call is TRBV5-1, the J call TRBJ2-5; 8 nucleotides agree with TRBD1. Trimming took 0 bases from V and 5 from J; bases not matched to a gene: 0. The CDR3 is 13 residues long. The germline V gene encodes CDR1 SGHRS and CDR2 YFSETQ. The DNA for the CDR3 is TGCGCCAGCAGCTTGGGACAGGGGGAGACCCAGTACTTC. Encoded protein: CASSLGQGETQYF.

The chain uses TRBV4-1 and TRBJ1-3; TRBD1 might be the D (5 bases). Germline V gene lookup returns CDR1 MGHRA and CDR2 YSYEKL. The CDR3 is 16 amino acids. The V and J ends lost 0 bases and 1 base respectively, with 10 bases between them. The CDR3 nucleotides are TGCGCCAGCAGCCAAGATCAAGGGGTTTCTGGAAACACCATATATTTT. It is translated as CASSQDQGVSGNTIYF.